This T cell receptor beta chain was captured in a study of PD-1 blockade in classical Hodgkin lymphoma. Assay used: immunoSEQ multiplex PCR; TCRdb lists only in-frame clones, some missing. Here the sample spans tens of thousands of clones, around 69% being singletons. Relapse after autologous stem cell transplantation occurred in every patient, and brentuximab vedotin exposure varied. Sample share makes this clone medium-sized. Germline V gene lookup returns CDR1 SGHTA and CDR2 FQGNSA. The CDR3 is 14 residues long. Trimming took 6 bases from V and 1 from J; bases not matched to a gene: 5. This chain links TRBV7-2 with TRBJ1-1; 7 bases line up with TRBD1. Specimen: peripheral blood mononuclear cells (PBMCs), collected at baseline. This sequence originates from a human donor with classical Hodgkin lymphoma. The CDR3 here is CASRARQGNTEAFF. Written as DNA, the CDR3 is TGTGCCAGCAGGGCGAGACAGGGGAACACTGAAGCTTTCTTT.